These 3 T cell receptor beta chains share one sample of origin, sequenced in a study of shared clonotypes between healthy human individuals (dated by TCRdb to 2019 to 2021). The library was made by the immunoSEQ multiplex PCR assay. Held by TCRdb, this immuneACCESS table contains in-frame sequences only and omits some clones. Under half of the omission traces to an unresolved V gene where checked; the cause of the rest is unknown. In this sample the table shows approximately 2,300,000 clones, 92% of which occur a single time. The ten largest clones represent roughly 0.34% of the sample. The specimen sequenced was naive CD4+ T cells from PBMCs. Explained via the paper, the cell subset or site label denotes: CD45RA+ positively selected. Receptor source: a man between 18 and 29 years old in good health. Some clones in this sample may be carry-over from other donors' samples.

This clone was seen only a few times. The chain employs TRBV5-1 and TRBJ1-5; D remains unclear. Germline V gene sequence: CDR1 SGHRS, CDR2 YFSETQ. The CDR3 extends over 17 amino acids. Between the trimmed V and J ends, which lost 0 bases and 2 bases, there was a span of 15 bases. The CDR3 protein is CASSLAPTQSGNQPQHF. The CDR3 DNA follows: TGCGCCAGCAGCTTGGCCCCCACACAGTCGGGCAATCAGCCCCAGCATTTT.

This clone was found once. This chain joins TRBV27 and TRBJ1-1, with TRBD1 as a possible D gene (6 bases). The V and J ends lost 5 bases and 1 base respectively, with 11 bases between them. Germline V gene data show CDR1 as MNHEY and CDR2 as SMNVEV (reference sequence). The CDR3 length is 14 residues. CDR3 loop: CASSPWGQNTEAFF. CDR3 in DNA: TGTGCCAGCAGTCCCTGGGGGCAGAACACTGAAGCTTTCTTT.

V is TRBV6-5 and J is TRBJ2-5; 10 nucleotides line up with TRBD1. The CDR3 sequence is 15 residues long. CDR1 is MNHEY, CDR2 SVGAGI, per germline. Trimming removed 0 bases from V and 5 bases from J; junction bases left unmatched: 3. This chain's CDR3 is CASSYSDRGRETQYF. The CDR3 DNA reads as TGTGCCAGCAGTTACTCGGACAGGGGGAGGGAGACCCAGTACTTC.